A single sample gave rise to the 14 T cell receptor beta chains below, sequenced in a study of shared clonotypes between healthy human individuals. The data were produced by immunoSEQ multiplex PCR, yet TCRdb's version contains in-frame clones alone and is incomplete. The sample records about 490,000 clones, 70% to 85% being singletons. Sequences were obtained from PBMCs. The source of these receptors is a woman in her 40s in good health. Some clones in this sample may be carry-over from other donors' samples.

As DNA, the CDR3 is TGTGCCAGCAGTCCCCAGGTTTCTTTCAATCAGCCCCAGCATTTT. Translating it yields CASSPQVSFNQPQHF. J is TRBJ1-5 and V is TRBV2; D gene ambiguous. The germline gives CDR1 SNHLY, CDR2 FYNNEI. Trimming stripped 5 bases from V and 3 bases from J, with 14 bases between. CDR3 length equals 15 residues. Variable domain in full (rest from reference TRBV2 and TRBJ1-5): EPEVTQTPSHQVTQMGQEVILRCVPISNHLYFYWYRQILGQKVEFLVSFYNNEISEKSEIFDDQFSVERPDGSNFTLKIRSTKLEDSAMYFCASSPQVSFNQPQHFGDGTRLSIL.

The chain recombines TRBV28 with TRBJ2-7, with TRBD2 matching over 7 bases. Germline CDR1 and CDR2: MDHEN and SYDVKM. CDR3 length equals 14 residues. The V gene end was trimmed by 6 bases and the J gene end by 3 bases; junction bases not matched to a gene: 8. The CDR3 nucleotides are TGTGCCAGCAGGAGAGCGGGACGTAACTACGAGCAGTACTTC. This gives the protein CASRRAGRNYEQYF.

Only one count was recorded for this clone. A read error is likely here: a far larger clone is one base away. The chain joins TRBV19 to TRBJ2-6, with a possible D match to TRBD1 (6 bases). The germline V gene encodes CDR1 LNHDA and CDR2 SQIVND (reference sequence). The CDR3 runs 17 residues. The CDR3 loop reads CASSISGQTSGANALTF. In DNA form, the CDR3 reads TGTGCCAGTAGTATTTCTGGACAGACCTCTGGGGCCAACGCCCTGACTTTC.

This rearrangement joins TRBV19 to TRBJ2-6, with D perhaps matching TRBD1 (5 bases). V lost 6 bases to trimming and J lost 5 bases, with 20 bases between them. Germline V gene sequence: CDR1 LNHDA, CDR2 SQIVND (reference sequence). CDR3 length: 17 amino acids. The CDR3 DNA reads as TGTGCCAGTAGGACCAACAGCCCAGGGAAGTGGGCCAACGTCCTGACTTTC. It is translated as CASRTNSPGKWANVLTF.

The CDR3 nucleotides read TGCAGCGCCCCCACGAGCTTGGGAAATGAGCAGTTCTTC. This translates into CSAPTSLGNEQFF. The V call is TRBV29-1, the J call TRBJ2-1; D ambiguous. V was cut by 7 bases and J by 7 bases, with 17 bases left in between. CDR1 and CDR2 (germline): SQVTM, ANQGSEA. The CDR3 runs 13 residues.

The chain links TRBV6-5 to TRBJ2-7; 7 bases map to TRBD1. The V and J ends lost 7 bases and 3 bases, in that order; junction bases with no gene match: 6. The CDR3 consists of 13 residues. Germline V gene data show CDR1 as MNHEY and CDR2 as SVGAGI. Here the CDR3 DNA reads TGTGCCAGCACCCGGGACAGCGACTACGAGCAGTACTTC. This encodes CASTRDSDYEQYF.

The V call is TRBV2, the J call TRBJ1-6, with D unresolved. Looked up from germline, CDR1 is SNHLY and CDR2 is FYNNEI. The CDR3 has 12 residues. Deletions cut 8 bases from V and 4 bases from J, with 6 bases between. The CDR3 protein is CASHGYNSPLHF. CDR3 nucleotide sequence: TGTGCCAGCCACGGATATAATTCACCCCTCCACTTT. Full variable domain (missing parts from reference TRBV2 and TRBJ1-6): EPEVTQTPSHQVTQMGQEVILRCVPISNHLYFYWYRQILGQKVEFLVSFYNNEISEKSEIFDDQFSVERPDGSNFTLKIRSTKLEDSAMYFCASHGYNSPLHFGNGTRLTVT.

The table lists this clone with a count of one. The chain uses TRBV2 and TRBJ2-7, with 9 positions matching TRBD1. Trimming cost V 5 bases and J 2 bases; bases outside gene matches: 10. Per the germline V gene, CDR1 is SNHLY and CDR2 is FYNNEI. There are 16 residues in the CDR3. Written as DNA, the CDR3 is TGTGCCAGCAGTCGAATCCGGGGACAGGGCCCCTACGAGCAGTACTTC. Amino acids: CASSRIRGQGPYEQYF.

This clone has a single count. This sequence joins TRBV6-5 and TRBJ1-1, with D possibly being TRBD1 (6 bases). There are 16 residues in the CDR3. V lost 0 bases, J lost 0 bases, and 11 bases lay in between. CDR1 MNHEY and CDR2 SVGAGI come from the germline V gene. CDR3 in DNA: TGTGCCAGCAGTTACTCGATATCAGGGGTGAACACTGAAGCTTTCTTT. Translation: CASSYSISGVNTEAFF.

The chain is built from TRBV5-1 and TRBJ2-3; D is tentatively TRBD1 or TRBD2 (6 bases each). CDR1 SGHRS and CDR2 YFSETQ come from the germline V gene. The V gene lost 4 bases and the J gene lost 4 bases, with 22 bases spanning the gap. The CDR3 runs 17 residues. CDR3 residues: CASSQGLAPLRADTQYF. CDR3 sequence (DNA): TGCGCCAGCAGCCAGGGGCTAGCGCCACTCAGGGCAGATACGCAGTATTTT.

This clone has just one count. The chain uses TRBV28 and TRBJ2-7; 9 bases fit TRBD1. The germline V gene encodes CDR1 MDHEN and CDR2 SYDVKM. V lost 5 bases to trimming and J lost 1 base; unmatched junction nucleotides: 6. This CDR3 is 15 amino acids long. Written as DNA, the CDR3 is TGTGCCAGCAGTGTACCGGGACAGGGATCCTACGAGCAGTACTTC. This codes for CASSVPGQGSYEQYF.

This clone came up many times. Here the CDR3 reads CASSSLAGGGSTDTQYF. DNA for the CDR3: TGCGCCAGCAGCTCCCTAGCGGGAGGAGGGAGCACAGATACGCAGTATTTT. The V call is TRBV5-1, the J call TRBJ2-3; 11 bases match TRBD2. The CDR3 is 17 residues long. CDR1 and CDR2 from the germline V gene are SGHRS and YFSETQ. Unmatched junction bases numbered 6, after V lost 3 bases and J lost 0 bases.

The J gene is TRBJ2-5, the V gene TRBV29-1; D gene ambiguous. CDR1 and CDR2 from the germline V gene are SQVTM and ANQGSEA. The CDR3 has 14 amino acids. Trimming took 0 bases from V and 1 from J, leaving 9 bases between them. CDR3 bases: TGCAGCGTTGAAGAAGATACTACCCAAGAGACCCAGTACTTC. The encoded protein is CSVEEDTTQETQYF.

Here the CDR3 DNA reads TGTGCCAGCACGGTAAGGGGGAGCCAGAGCCGGGTGGGTGGGCAGCTGTTTTTT. It translates to CASTVRGSQSRVGGQLFF. The genes are TRBV27 and TRBJ2-2; a possible D gene is TRBD1 (6 bases). V was clipped by 7 bases and J by 12 bases, with 33 bases between them. The CDR3 extends over 18 amino acids. CDR1 and CDR2 from the germline V gene are MNHEY and SMNVEV (reference sequence).